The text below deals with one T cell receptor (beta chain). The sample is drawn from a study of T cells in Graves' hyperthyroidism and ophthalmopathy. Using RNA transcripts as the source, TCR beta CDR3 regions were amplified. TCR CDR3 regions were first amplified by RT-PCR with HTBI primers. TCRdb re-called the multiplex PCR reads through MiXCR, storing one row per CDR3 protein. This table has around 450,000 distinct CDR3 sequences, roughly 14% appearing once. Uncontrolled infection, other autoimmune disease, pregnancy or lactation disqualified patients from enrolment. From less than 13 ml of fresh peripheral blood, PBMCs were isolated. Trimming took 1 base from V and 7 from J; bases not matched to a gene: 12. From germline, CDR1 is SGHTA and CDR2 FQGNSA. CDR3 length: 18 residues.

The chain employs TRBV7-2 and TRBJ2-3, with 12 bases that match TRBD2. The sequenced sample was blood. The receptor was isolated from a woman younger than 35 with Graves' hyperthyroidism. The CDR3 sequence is CASSLDFLLAGGGNTQYF. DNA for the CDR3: TGTGCCAGCAGCTTAGACTTCCTCCTAGCGGGAGGGGGAAATACGCAGTATTTT.